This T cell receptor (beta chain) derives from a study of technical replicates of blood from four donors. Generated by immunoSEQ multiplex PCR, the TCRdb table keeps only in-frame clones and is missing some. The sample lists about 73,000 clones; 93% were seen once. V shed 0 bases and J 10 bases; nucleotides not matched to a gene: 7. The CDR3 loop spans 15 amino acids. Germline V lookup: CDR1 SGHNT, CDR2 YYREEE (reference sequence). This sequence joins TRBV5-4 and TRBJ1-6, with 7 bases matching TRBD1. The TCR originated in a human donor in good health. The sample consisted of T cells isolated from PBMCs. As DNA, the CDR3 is TGTGCCAGCAGCTTGGTAGCCAGGGGGGTATCACCCCTCCACTTT. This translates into CASSLVARGVSPLHF.